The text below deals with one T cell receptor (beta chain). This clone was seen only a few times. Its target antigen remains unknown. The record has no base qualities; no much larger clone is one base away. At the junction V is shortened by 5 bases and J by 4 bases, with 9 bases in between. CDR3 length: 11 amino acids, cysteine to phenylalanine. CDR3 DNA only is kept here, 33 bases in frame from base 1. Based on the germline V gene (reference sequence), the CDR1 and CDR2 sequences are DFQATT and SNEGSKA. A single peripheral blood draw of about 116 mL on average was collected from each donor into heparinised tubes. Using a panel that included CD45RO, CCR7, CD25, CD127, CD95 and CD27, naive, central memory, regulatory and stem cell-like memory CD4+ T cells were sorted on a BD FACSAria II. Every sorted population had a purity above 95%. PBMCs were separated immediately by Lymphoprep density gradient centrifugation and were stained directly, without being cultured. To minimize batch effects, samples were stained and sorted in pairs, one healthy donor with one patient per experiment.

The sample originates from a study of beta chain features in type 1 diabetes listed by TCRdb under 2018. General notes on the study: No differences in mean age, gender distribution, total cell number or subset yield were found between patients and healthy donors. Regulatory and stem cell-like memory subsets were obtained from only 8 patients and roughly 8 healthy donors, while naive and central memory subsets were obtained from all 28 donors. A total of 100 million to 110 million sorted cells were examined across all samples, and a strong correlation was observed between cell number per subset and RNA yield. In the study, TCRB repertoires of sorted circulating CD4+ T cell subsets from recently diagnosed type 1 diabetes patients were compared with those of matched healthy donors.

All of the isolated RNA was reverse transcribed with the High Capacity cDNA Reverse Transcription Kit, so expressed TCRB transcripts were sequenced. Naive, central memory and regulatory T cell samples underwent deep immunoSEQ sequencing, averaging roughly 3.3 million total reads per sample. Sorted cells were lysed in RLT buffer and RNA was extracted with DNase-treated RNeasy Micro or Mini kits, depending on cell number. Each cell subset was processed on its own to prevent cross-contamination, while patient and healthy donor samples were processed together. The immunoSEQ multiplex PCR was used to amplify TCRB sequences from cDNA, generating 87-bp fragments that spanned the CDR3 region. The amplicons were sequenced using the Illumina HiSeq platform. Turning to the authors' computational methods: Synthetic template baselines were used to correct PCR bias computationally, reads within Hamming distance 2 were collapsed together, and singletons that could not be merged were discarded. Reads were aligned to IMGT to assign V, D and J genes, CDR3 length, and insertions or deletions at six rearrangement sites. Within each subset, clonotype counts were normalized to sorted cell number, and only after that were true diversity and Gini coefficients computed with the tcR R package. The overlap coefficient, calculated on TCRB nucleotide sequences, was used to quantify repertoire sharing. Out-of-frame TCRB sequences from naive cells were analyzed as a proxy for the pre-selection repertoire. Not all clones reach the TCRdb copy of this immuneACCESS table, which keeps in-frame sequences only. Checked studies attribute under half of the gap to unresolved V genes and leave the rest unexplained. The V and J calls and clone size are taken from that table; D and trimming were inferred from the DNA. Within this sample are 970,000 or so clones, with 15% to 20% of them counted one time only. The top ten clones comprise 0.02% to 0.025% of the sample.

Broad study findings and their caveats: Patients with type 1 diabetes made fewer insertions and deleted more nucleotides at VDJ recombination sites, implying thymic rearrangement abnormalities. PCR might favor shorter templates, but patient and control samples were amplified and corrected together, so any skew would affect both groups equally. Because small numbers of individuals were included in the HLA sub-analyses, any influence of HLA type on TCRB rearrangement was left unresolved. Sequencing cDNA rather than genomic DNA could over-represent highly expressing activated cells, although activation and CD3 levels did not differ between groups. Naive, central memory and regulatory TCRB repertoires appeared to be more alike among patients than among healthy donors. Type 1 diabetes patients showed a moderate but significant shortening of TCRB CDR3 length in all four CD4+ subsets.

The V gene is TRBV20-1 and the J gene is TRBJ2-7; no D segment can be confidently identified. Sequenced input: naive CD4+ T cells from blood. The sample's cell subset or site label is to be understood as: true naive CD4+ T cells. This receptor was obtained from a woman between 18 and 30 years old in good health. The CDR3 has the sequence CSARKQYEQYF. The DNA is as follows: TGCAGTGCTCGCAAACAATACGAGCAGTACTTC.